This T cell receptor beta chain was documented in a study of blood T cell repertoires in COVID-19. Across the study: The United States, Italy and Spain were the sources of the acute and convalescent COVID-19 samples. Sample material is recorded as cDNA or gDNA derived from T cells, B-cell-depleted T cells, or PBMCs.

Libraries were prepared by immunoSEQ multiplex PCR; TCRdb keeps only in-frame clonotypes and omits some of them. The sample lists 150,000 to 200,000 clones, 82% occurring once. The V gene end was trimmed by 4 bases and the J gene end by 4 bases; junction bases not matched to a gene: 5. From germline, CDR1 is SGDLS and CDR2 YYNGEE. CDR3 length: 14 residues. The receptor's source is a woman between 40 and 50 years old with COVID-19, enrolled during active disease. The material sequenced was peripheral blood. The chain recombines TRBV9 with TRBJ1-2; 9 nucleotides match TRBD1. In nucleotides, the CDR3 is TGTGCCAGCAGCACACAGGGGGCTTCCTATGGCTACACCTTC. This gives the protein CASSTQGASYGYTF.